The present entry profiles one T cell receptor beta chain with its context. There are 17 residues in the CDR3. Trimming removed 3 bases from V and 0 bases from J, with 16 bases in between. The germline gives CDR1 SGHRS, CDR2 YFSETQ. This entry is derived from a study of CD4 T cells in relation to SARS-CoV-2 and coronaviruses. Method: immunoSEQ multiplex PCR; TCRdb's copy keeps in-frame clones and lacks some. In the table there are 60,000 to 85,000 clones, over 85% of which are singletons. Before the COVID-19 pandemic, during about 2011-2019, CD4+ T cells were taken from unexposed donors. The chain joins TRBV5-1 to TRBJ2-1, with D possibly being TRBD1 (6 bases). Sequenced sample: naive CD4+ T cells from PBMCs. The sample's subset: naive CD4+ T cells isolated by negative enrichment. The clonotype originates from a human donor in good health. As DNA, the CDR3 is TGCGCCAGCAGCTCCCCTGGGGGCGGAAGCTCCTACAATGAGCAGTTCTTC. Protein: CASSSPGGGSSYNEQFF.